These T cell receptor beta chains were read from a single sample in a study of shared clonotypes between healthy human individuals. Repertoires were generated with immunoSEQ multiplex PCR, while TCRdb's copy carries only in-frame clones and drops some. This sample has about 990,000 clones, with roughly 74% found just once. The sample comprised memory CD4+ T cells from PBMCs. The source is a man aged 18 to 30 in good health. Some clones in this sample may be carry-over from other donors' samples. Both conserved end residues are part of each CDR3. The D gene is left open where the match is weak. Part of the rows lack a size; the others show once, few, many or a class for expanded clones.

>TRBV19|TRBD1|-|TRBJ1-4
CASSTSGTDEKLFF
TGTGCCAGTAGTACAAGCGGGACAGATGAAAAACTGTTTTTT
>TRBV6-5|TRBD1|-|TRBJ2-7
CASSLLGTGMNEQYF
TGTGCCAGCAGTCTACTTGGGACAGGGATGAACGAGCAGTACTTC
>TRBV5-1|-|-|TRBJ2-2
CASSLGSGFTGELFF
TGCGCCAGCAGCTTGGGGTCAGGGTTCACCGGGGAGCTGTTTTTT
>TRBV5-1|-|-|TRBJ2-5
CASNTPGGGKETQYF
TGCGCCAGCAATACCCCGGGTGGGGGAAAAGAGACCCAGTACTTC
>TRBV6-1|-|-|TRBJ1-2
CASSEATTAFYGGYTF
TGTGCCAGCAGTGAAGCGACGACGGCCTTCTACGGGGGCTACACCTTC
>TRBV11-3|-|-|TRBJ1-1
CASSPGVNTEAFF
TGTGCCAGCAGCCCCGGGGTCAACACTGAAGCTTTCTTT
>TRBV4-2|TRBD1|-|TRBJ1-1
CASSQEGDRATEAFF
TGTGCCAGCAGCCAAGAGGGGGACAGGGCGACTGAAGCTTTCTTT
>TRBV11-2|TRBD1|-|TRBJ1-1
CASSLGQGIPEAFF
TGTGCCAGCAGCTTGGGACAGGGGATTCCTGAAGCTTTCTTT
>TRBV7-3|TRBD1|-|TRBJ1-1
CASSAQGTSQNTEAFF
TGTGCCAGCAGCGCACAGGGGACTAGTCAGAACACTGAAGCTTTCTTT
>TRBV4-1|-|-|TRBJ2-2
CASSQGGFGELFF
TGCGCCAGCAGCCAAGGGGGGTTCGGGGAGCTGTTTTTT
>TRBV27|-|-|TRBJ2-7
CASSPRGRGPYEQYF
TGTGCCAGCAGCCCCCGGGGCAGGGGCCCCTACGAGCAGTACTTC
>TRBV19|-|few|TRBJ2-6
CASRGGDSSGANVLTF
TGTGCCAGTAGGGGGGGCGATAGCTCTGGGGCCAACGTCCTGACTTTC
>TRBV2|-|few|TRBJ1-2
CASKVRSYTF
TGTGCCAGCAAAGTCCGCAGCTACACCTTC
>TRBV22-1|-|-|TRBJ2-7
CPGSDLKPHRTSFYEQYF
TGTCCTGGGAGCGACTTAAAACCACACAGGACATCCTTCTACGAGCAGTACTTC
>TRBV28|-|-|TRBJ2-5
CASNPGEQETQYF
TGTGCCAGCAACCCCGGGGAGCAAGAGACCCAGTACTTC
>TRBV4-3|-|few|TRBJ2-1
CASSRQLASYNEQFF
TGCGCCAGCAGCCGTCAACTAGCCTCCTACAATGAGCAGTTCTTC
>TRBV5-1|TRBD2|-|TRBJ2-2
CASSLTSGSTGELFF
TGCGCCAGCAGCTTGACTAGCGGGAGTACCGGGGAGCTGTTTTTT
>TRBV28|-|few|TRBJ1-2
CASSSSGALNYGYTF
TGTGCCAGCAGTTCCTCGGGGGCCCTCAACTATGGCTACACCTTC
>TRBV5-4|-|-|TRBJ2-2
CASSLLQGTGELFF
TGTGCCAGCAGCCTACTCCAGGGGACCGGGGAGCTGTTTTTT
>TRBV6-5|-|-|TRBJ1-5
CASSYGGDGQPQHF
TGTGCCAGCAGTTACGGGGGCGATGGGCAGCCCCAGCATTTT
>TRBV19|-|-|TRBJ2-7
CASSPVPFEQYF
TGTGCCAGTAGCCCCGTCCCCTTCGAGCAGTACTTC
>TRBV18|TRBD1|-|TRBJ1-2
CASSRQGDYGYTF
TGTGCCAGCTCCCGACAGGGTGACTATGGCTACACCTTC
>TRBV20-1|-|-|TRBJ1-1
CSARTTTEAFF
TGCAGTGCTAGAACTACCACTGAAGCTTTCTTT
>TRBV9|TRBD2|many|TRBJ2-3
CASSKGASGIPSTDTQYF
TGTGCCAGCAGCAAAGGGGCTAGCGGGATTCCTAGCACAGATACGCAGTATTTT
>TRBV7-2|-|-|TRBJ1-3
CASSLAGGPNSGNTIYF
TGTGCCAGCAGCTTAGCGGGGGGGCCCAACTCTGGAAACACCATATATTTT
>TRBV14|-|-|TRBJ1-1
CASASQGNTEAFF
TGTGCCAGCGCAAGTCAGGGGAACACTGAAGCTTTCTTT
>TRBV28|TRBD2|-|TRBJ2-7
CASSLPLAGGRGQYF
TGTGCCAGCAGTTTGCCCCTAGCGGGAGGTAGGGGGCAGTACTTC
>TRBV28|TRBD2|-|TRBJ2-5
CASSDLTSGRQETQYF
TGTGCCAGCAGTGACCTCACTAGCGGGAGGCAAGAGACCCAGTACTTC
>TRBV4-2|-|-|TRBJ2-1
CASSRSGSLQSRQFF
TGTGCCAGCAGCCGGAGCGGTTCCCTCCAAAGTCGGCAGTTCTTC
>TRBV2|TRBD1|-|TRBJ2-7
CASSWTGRYEQYF
TGTGCCAGCTCTTGGACAGGTCGATACGAGCAGTACTTC
>TRBV28|-|-|TRBJ2-2
CASSLGGGYTGELFF
TGTGCCAGCAGTTTGGGAGGGGGCTACACCGGGGAGCTGTTTTTT
>TRBV5-1|-|-|TRBJ2-5
CASSLSLQETQYF
TGCGCCAGCAGCTTGTCGCTGCAAGAGACCCAGTACTTC
>TRBV13|-|-|TRBJ2-7
CASSLRRLAGSYEQYF
TGTGCCAGCAGCTTAAGGCGCCTAGCCGGCTCCTACGAGCAGTACTTC
>TRBV29-1|-|-|TRBJ2-1
CSVVGGLNPDEQFF
TGCAGCGTTGTGGGAGGACTAAACCCCGATGAGCAGTTCTTC
>TRBV28|-|-|TRBJ1-2
CASSLPPGTRHTF
TGTGCCAGCAGTTTACCCCCCGGGACGCGGCACACCTTC
>TRBV10-3|TRBD2|-|TRBJ2-5
CAISESNLAGETQYF
TGTGCCATCAGTGAGTCGAACCTAGCGGGGGAGACCCAGTACTTC
>TRBV4-2|TRBD2|-|TRBJ2-7
CASSQERGLGYEQYF
TGTGCCAGCAGCCAAGAAAGGGGACTAGGCTACGAGCAGTACTTC
>TRBV21-1|-|-|TRBJ1-2
CASRVSTGGYGYTF
TGTGCCAGCAGGGTTTCCACAGGGGGCTATGGCTACACCTTC
>TRBV28|-|-|TRBJ1-2
CASRDANYGYTF
TGTGCCAGCCGGGACGCTAACTATGGCTACACCTTC
>TRBV18|TRBD1|-|TRBJ1-5
CASSAEVDRAGPQHF
TGTGCCAGCTCAGCTGAGGTCGACAGGGCGGGTCCCCAACATTTT
>TRBV30|-|-|TRBJ1-4
CAWSVMSVNEKLFF
TGTGCCTGGAGTGTAATGTCAGTTAATGAAAAACTGTTTTTT
>TRBV6-6|-|-|TRBJ1-4
CASSYSVNEKLFF
TGTGCCAGCAGTTACTCGGTGAATGAAAAACTGTTTTTT
>TRBV28|TRBD2|-|TRBJ2-1
CASSFPGRLAGAHEQFF
TGTGCCAGCAGTTTCCCGGGGAGACTAGCGGGAGCCCATGAGCAGTTCTTC
>TRBV7-6|-|-|TRBJ2-7
CASSFRSGGAPAYEQYF
TGTGCCAGCAGCTTCAGGTCAGGGGGGGCCCCCGCCTACGAGCAGTACTTC
>TRBV7-2|TRBD2|few|TRBJ2-3
CASSFLSSGATQYF
TGTGCCAGCAGCTTCTTATCTAGCGGGGCCACGCAGTATTTT
>TRBV2|TRBD2|few|TRBJ2-1
CASSSPGGGRASEQFF
TGTGCCAGCAGTTCCCCTGGGGGCGGGAGGGCCAGTGAGCAGTTCTTC
>TRBV7-2|-|-|TRBJ2-5
CASSLTREIETQYF
TGTGCCAGCAGCTTGACTCGGGAGATAGAGACCCAGTACTTC
>TRBV9|TRBD2|-|TRBJ2-7
CASSVGLAGVGYEQYF
TGTGCCAGCAGCGTAGGACTAGCGGGAGTGGGTTACGAGCAGTACTTC
>TRBV18|-|-|TRBJ2-2
CASSSQNTGELFF
TGTGCCAGCTCATCGCAGAACACCGGGGAGCTGTTTTTT
>TRBV9|-|-|TRBJ1-2
CASSAGPNYGYTF
TGTGCCAGCAGCGCGGGACCGAACTATGGCTACACCTTC
>TRBV28|-|few|TRBJ2-7
CASSFDGQSFREQYF
TGTGCCAGCAGTTTCGACGGACAGTCCTTCAGGGAGCAGTACTTC
>TRBV6-6|-|-|TRBJ2-7
CASQWSAAGTYEQYF
TGTGCCAGCCAGTGGAGCGCGGCGGGAACCTACGAGCAGTACTTC